This T cell receptor beta chain was captured by sequencing in a study of T cell clonotyping in hematopoietic cell transplantation. Across the study: Recipient samples before transplant were obtained post-cytoreduction.

This clone came up once. Time point here: recipient sample about 28 days before transplant, after cytoreduction. Clones were read by immunoSEQ multiplex PCR, and TCRdb kept only the in-frame ones, dropping some. The table includes approximately 41,000 clones, around 84% detected once. CDR1 and CDR2 from the germline V gene are MDHEN and SYDVKM. The J segment lost 0 bases and the V segment lost 5 bases, leaving 5 bases of the junction unmatched. CDR3 length: 15 residues. This clonotype was sampled from a man in his 60s with acute myeloid leukemia. Some clones in this sample may be carry-over from other donors' samples. V and J are TRBV28 and TRBJ2-7; 9 nucleotides agree with TRBD1. The sample was peripheral blood mononuclear cells, taken before stem cell transplant. CDR3 DNA sequence: TGTGCCAGCAGTCGGACAGGGGCAAGCTCCTACGAGCAGTACTTC. Protein: CASSRTGASSYEQYF.